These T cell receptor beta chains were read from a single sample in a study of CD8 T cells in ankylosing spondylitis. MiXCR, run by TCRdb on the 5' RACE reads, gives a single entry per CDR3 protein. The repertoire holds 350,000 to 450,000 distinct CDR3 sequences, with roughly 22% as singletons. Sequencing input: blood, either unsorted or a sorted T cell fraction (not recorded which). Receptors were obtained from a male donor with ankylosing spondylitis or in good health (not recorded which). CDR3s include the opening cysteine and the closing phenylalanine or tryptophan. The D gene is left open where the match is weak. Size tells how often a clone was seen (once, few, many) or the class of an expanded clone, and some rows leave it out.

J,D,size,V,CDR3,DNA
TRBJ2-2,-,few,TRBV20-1,CSATLKNTGELFF,TGCAGTGCTACATTGAAGAACACCGGGGAGCTGTTTTTT
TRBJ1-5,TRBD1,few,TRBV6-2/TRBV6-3,CASSSHDRDNQPQHF,TGTGCCAGCAGTTCACACGACAGGGACAATCAGCCCCAGCATTTT
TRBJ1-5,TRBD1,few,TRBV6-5,CASSYAGGRPQHF,TGTGCCAGCAGTTACGCAGGGGGCCGGCCCCAGCATTTT
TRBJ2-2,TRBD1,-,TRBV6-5,CASSYPGQGALTGELFF,TGTGCCAGCAGTTACCCGGGACAGGGGGCCTTAACCGGGGAGCTGTTTTTT
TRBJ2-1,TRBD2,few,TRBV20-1,CSALTSGSSYNEQFF,TGCAGTGCGCTTACGAGCGGGAGCTCCTACAATGAGCAGTTCTTC
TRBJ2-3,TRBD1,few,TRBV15,CATSPPPGQGTDTQYF,TGTGCCACCAGCCCTCCCCCGGGACAGGGAACAGATACGCAGTATTTT
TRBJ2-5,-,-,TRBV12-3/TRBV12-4,CASSFANHQETQYF,TGTGCCAGCAGTTTTGCGAACCACCAAGAGACCCAGTACTTC
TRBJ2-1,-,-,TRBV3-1,CASSPSRPPDNEQFF,TGTGCCAGCAGCCCCAGTAGGCCCCCGGACAATGAGCAGTTCTTC
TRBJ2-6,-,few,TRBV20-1,CSAKDLGGAGANVLTF,TGCAGTGCTAAGGACCTCGGGGGCGCTGGGGCCAACGTCCTGACTTTC
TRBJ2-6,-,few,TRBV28,CASNPRQVRRGANVLTF,TGTGCCAGCAACCCCCGACAGGTTAGGCGGGGGGCCAACGTCCTGACTTTC
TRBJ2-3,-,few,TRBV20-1,CSARNTVGTDTQYF,TGCAGTGCTAGAAACACGGTGGGCACAGATACGCAGTATTTT
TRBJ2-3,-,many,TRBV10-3,CAIGEEEHPTDTQYF,TGTGCCATCGGTGAGGAGGAACACCCCACAGATACGCAGTATTTT
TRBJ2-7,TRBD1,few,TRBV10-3,CAIRWGQTNEQYF,TGTGCCATCAGATGGGGACAGACCAACGAGCAGTACTTC
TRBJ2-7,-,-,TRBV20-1,CSARAGTSYEQYF,TGCAGTGCTAGAGCCGGTACCTCCTACGAGCAGTACTTC
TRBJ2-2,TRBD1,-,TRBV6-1,CASSPTGDVPGELFF,TGTGCCAGCAGTCCGACAGGGGATGTGCCCGGGGAGCTGTTTTTT
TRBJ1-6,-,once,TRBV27,CASTPGSYNSPLHF,TGTGCCAGCACTCCAGGGTCCTATAATTCACCCCTCCACTTT
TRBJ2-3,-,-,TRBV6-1,CASSEAQYF,TGTGCCAGCAGTGAGGCGCAGTATTTT
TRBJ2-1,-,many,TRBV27,CASSLTQVDEQFF,TGTGCCAGCAGTTTAACACAGGTGGATGAGCAGTTCTTC
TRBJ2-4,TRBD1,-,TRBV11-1,CASSERTGYDQYF,TGTGCCAGCAGCGAGCGGACAGGGTATGATCAGTACTTC
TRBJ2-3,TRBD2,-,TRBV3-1,CASSPGLAGPSSTDTQYF,TGTGCCAGCAGCCCGGGACTAGCGGGGCCAAGTAGCACAGATACGCAGTATTTT
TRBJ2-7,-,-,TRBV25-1,CASSGMSRGQYF,TGTGCCAGCAGTGGCATGTCACGCGGGCAGTACTTC
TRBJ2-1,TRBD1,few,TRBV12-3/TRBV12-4,CASSLNRGKAYNEQFF,TGTGCCAGCAGTTTAAACAGGGGGAAGGCCTACAATGAGCAGTTCTTC
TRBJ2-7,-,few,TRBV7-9,CASSLDDQQYF,TGTGCCAGCAGCTTAGACGACCAGCAGTACTTC
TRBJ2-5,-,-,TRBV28,CASSNHFRCQVQYF,TGTGCCAGCAGCAACCACTTCCGCTGTCAAGTCCAGTACTTC
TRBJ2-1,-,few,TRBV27,CASSFPTHNEQFF,TGTGCCAGCAGTTTTCCGACTCACAATGAGCAGTTCTTC
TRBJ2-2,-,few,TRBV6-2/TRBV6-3,CASSYGTSGELFF,TGTGCCAGCAGTTACGGGACTTCCGGGGAGCTGTTTTTT
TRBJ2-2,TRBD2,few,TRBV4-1,CASSQWASGDTGELFF,TGCGCCAGCAGCCAATGGGCTAGCGGCGACACCGGGGAGCTGTTTTTT
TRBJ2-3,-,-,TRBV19,CASSIVNAGMGTDTQYF,TGTGCCAGTAGTATTGTTAACGCAGGGATGGGCACAGATACGCAGTATTTT
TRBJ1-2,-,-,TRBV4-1,CASSHGTIFDGYTF,TGCGCCAGCAGCCATGGGACAATTTTCGATGGCTACACCTTC
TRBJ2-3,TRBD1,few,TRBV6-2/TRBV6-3,CASSSTPTGAGLIVSDTQYF,TGTGCCAGCAGTTCCACCCCGACAGGGGCTGGCCTCATAGTCTCAGATACGCAGTATTTT
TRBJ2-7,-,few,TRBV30,CAWSVGPRGEQYF,TGTGCCTGGAGTGTGGGGCCTCGGGGCGAGCAGTACTTC
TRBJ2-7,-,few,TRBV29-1,CSVEGWGSSYEQYF,TGCAGCGTTGAAGGGTGGGGCAGCTCCTACGAGCAGTACTTC
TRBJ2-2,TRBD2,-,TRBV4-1,CASSHLLASVGELFF,TGCGCCAGCAGCCACCTACTAGCGTCGGTCGGGGAGCTGTTTTTT
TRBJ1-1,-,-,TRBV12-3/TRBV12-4,CASSLGWGGYTEAFF,TGTGCCAGCAGTTTAGGTTGGGGAGGGTACACTGAAGCTTTCTTT
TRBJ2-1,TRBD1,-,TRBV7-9,CASTRPGQTNNEQFF,TGTGCCAGTACTAGACCGGGACAGACTAACAATGAGCAGTTCTTC
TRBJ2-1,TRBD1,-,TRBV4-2,CARSPGDRGPPSSYNEQFF,TGTGCCAGGAGCCCCGGGGACAGGGGACCGCCGAGCTCCTACAATGAGCAGTTCTTC
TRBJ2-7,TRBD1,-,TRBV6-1,CASSPGDRNFEQYF,TGTGCCAGCAGCCCCGGGGACAGGAACTTCGAGCAGTACTTC
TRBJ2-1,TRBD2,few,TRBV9,CASSSVAGASYNEQFF,TGTGCCAGCAGCTCCGTAGCGGGGGCCTCCTACAATGAGCAGTTCTTC
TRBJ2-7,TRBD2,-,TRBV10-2,CASMGGTYEQHF,TGCGCCAGCATGGGGGGGACCTACGAGCAGCACTTC
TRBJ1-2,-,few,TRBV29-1,CSVEGPAFPNYGYTF,TGCAGCGTCGAGGGGCCAGCGTTCCCAAACTATGGCTACACCTTC
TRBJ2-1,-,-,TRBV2,CASKSGRSSYNEQFF,TGTGCCAGCAAGAGTGGTCGTAGCTCCTACAATGAGCAGTTCTTC
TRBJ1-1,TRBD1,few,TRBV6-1,CATARTGLSEAFF,TGTGCCACCGCCCGGACAGGTCTATCTGAAGCTTTCTTT
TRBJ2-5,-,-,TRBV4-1,CASSQDQAATEGTQYF,TGCGCCAGCAGCCAAGATCAAGCGGCCACGGAAGGGACCCAGTACTTC
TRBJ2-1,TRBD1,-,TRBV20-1,CSARVAPTGLSSYNEQFF,TGCAGTGCTAGAGTAGCCCCGACAGGGTTAAGCTCCTACAATGAGCAGTTCTTC
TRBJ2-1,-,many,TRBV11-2,CASSLARGGYNEQFF,TGTGCCAGCAGCTTAGCCAGGGGAGGGTACAATGAGCAGTTCTTC
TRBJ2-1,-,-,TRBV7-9,CASSLVTTHNEQFF,TGTGCCAGCAGCTTAGTGACTACACACAATGAGCAGTTCTTC